The T cell receptor beta chain described here comes from a study of T cells in localized non-small cell lung cancer. Overall study findings and caveats: Researchers found a median approximately 60 of the top 100 tumor clones in adjacent lung.

This CDR3 spans 20 amino acids. Trimming cost V 0 bases and J 1 base; bases outside gene matches: 15. Germline V gives CDR1 MNHGY, CDR2 SAAAGT. Libraries were prepared by immunoSEQ multiplex PCR; TCRdb keeps only in-frame clonotypes and omits some of them. The sample has under 2,000 clones; about a fifth are singletons. On this clone itself: Its antigen remains unidentified.

The specimen was lung tumor tissue, collected before any cancer treatment. The receptor was isolated from a man aged 40 to 75 with stage I lung adenocarcinoma. The chain combines TRBV6-8 with TRBJ1-3; TRBD1 agrees at 7 bases. The CDR3 region is CASSYSKGVGDSSSGNTIYF. The CDR3 region has the DNA TGTGCCAGCAGTTACTCGAAAGGTGTCGGGGACAGCTCATCTGGAAACACCATATATTTT.